This note documents a single T cell receptor (beta chain) sequence. The V end lost 2 bases, the J end lost 8 bases, and 14 bases lay between the germline ends. The CDR3 has 14 residues. Per germline, CDR1 SGDLS and CDR2 YYNGEE. These data originate in a study of beta chain features in type 1 diabetes. The investigators reverse transcribed all of the isolated RNA, so they sequenced expressed TCRB transcripts. Clones were read by immunoSEQ multiplex PCR, and TCRdb kept only the in-frame ones, dropping some. This sample has 900,000 or so clones, with under 20% found just once. The origin of this receptor is a woman under 30 in good health. This sequence joins TRBV9 and TRBJ2-4, with D possibly TRBD2 on 5 matching bases. The material sequenced was naive CD4+ T cells from blood. Written as DNA, the CDR3 is TGTGCCAGCAGCGTCGGAGAGTCCGGGGACATTCAGTACTTC. Amino acids: CASSVGESGDIQYF.